A selection of T cell receptor beta chains follows, all from one sample in a study of shared clonotypes between healthy human individuals. Assay: immunoSEQ multiplex PCR; the TCRdb copy retains only in-frame clones and omits some. The sample includes 2 million to 2.5 million clones, about 92% of them seen just once. Material: naive CD4+ T cells from PBMCs. The receptors were sampled from a man younger than 35 in good health. Some clones in this sample may be carry-over from other donors' samples. Each CDR3 is given with its conserved first and last residue. A D gene is named only where the DNA matches it firmly. Not all rows give a size; the values are once, few, many and, for expanded clones, a class.

CDR3nt	CDR3aa	abundance	j_gene	d_gene	v_gene
TGTGCCAGCACCACGGGAGGGGGCGAGGGCAAAAACATTCAGTACTTC	CASTTGGGEGKNIQYF	.	TRBJ2-4	.	TRBV28
TGTGCCGGTCAGGCTTCGTCGGGAGACTACGAGCAGTACTTC	CAGQASSGDYEQYF	.	TRBJ2-7	.	TRBV2
TGTGCCAGCAGCCTGCGACAGACTACAAATGAAAAACTGTTTTTT	CASSLRQTTNEKLFF	few	TRBJ1-4	.	TRBV4-2
TGTGCCAGCAGCCCTAGCGGGAGTGGTTCCTACAATGAGCAGTTCTTC	CASSPSGSGSYNEQFF	.	TRBJ2-1	TRBD2	TRBV27
TGCGCCAGCAGCTCTGGCTCCGGGACAGGGGACACCGGGGAGCTGTTTTTT	CASSSGSGTGDTGELFF	.	TRBJ2-2	TRBD1	TRBV5-1
TGTGCCAGCAGCGCAGACAGGGGGCATTTAGATACGCAGTATTTT	CASSADRGHLDTQYF	.	TRBJ2-3	TRBD1	TRBV7-9
TGTGCCAGCAGCTCGGGACTCACGGCAGATACGCAGTATTTT	CASSSGLTADTQYF	.	TRBJ2-3	.	TRBV7-7
TGTGCCAGCAGTGCTGGCTACTACAATGAGCAGTTCTTC	CASSAGYYNEQFF	.	TRBJ2-1	.	TRBV6-1
TGTGCCTGGAGTGTAGGGACTAGCGCCGTCAGGGAGCAGTTCTTC	CAWSVGTSAVREQFF	.	TRBJ2-1	TRBD2	TRBV30
TGTGCCAGCAGCCCACGGGACAGGGAAGGTCGGCAGTACTTC	CASSPRDREGRQYF	once	TRBJ2-7	TRBD1	TRBV28
TGTGCCAGCAGCTTACAAAGGGGACAGGGGGCAACTGAAGCTTTCTTT	CASSLQRGQGATEAFF	.	TRBJ1-1	TRBD1	TRBV11-2
TGTGCCAGCACTACATTTTCCGCAGGGTCCGCTGAAGCTTTCTTT	CASTTFSAGSAEAFF	.	TRBJ1-1	.	TRBV27
TGTGCCAGCAGTGCGGGACTAGCGGAACCTAGAGGGGAGCTGTTTTTT	CASSAGLAEPRGELFF	.	TRBJ2-2	TRBD2	TRBV9
TGTGCCAGCAGTGATGGTACAGGGCAGAACTATGGCTACACCTTC	CASSDGTGQNYGYTF	.	TRBJ1-2	.	TRBV6-1
TGCGCCAGCAGTGGGGGGTCGGGAGAGACCCAGTACTTC	CASSGGSGETQYF	.	TRBJ2-5	.	TRBV5-1
TGTGCCTGGATCCCGAGGGGCCTGAACACTGAAGCTTTCTTT	CAWIPRGLNTEAFF	.	TRBJ1-1	.	TRBV30
TGCGCCAGCAGCCCCACTGTCCAGGGGGAGACCCAGTACTTC	CASSPTVQGETQYF	.	TRBJ2-5	.	TRBV5-1
TGTGCCAGCAGCGCAACAGGGTATTCTCTCGGCTACACCTTC	CASSATGYSLGYTF	.	TRBJ1-2	.	TRBV9
TGCGCCAGCAGCTTCCCCTTTTCTGGGGCCAACGTCCTGACTTTC	CASSFPFSGANVLTF	.	TRBJ2-6	.	TRBV5-1
TGTGCCAGCAGCCAAGTCGCAGGGGATATGGGAAACACCATATATTTT	CASSQVAGDMGNTIYF	.	TRBJ1-3	.	TRBV4-2
TGCGCCAGCAGGGGTCAGGGGGAATCCTATAATTCACCCCTCCACTTT	CASRGQGESYNSPLHF	.	TRBJ1-6	TRBD1	TRBV10-2
TGTGCCAGCTCACCAATCCGGGCCCCGAGCTACGAGCAGTACTTC	CASSPIRAPSYEQYF	.	TRBJ2-7	.	TRBV18
TGCGCCAGCAGCCCGCCGGGTCCTAGGGACAATGAGCAGTTCTTC	CASSPPGPRDNEQFF	.	TRBJ2-1	.	TRBV5-1
TGTGCCAGTAGTACAACGGGACAGGGGCGCTACGAGCAGTACTTC	CASSTTGQGRYEQYF	.	TRBJ2-7	TRBD1	TRBV19
TGTGCCAGCTCACCGTCGGGACATCCCTACGAGCAGTACTTC	CASSPSGHPYEQYF	.	TRBJ2-7	.	TRBV18
TGCGCCAGCAGCTTGACAGATTCTGGAAACACCATATATTTT	CASSLTDSGNTIYF	.	TRBJ1-3	.	TRBV5-1
TGTGCCAGCAGCTACGGACAGGGTGGAGGGACAGATACGCAGTATTTT	CASSYGQGGGTDTQYF	.	TRBJ2-3	TRBD1	TRBV5-6
TGCAGCCTCACCCCTAGCGGCACCTACAATGAGCAGTTCTTC	CSLTPSGTYNEQFF	once	TRBJ2-1	TRBD2	TRBV29-1
TGTGCCAGCAGCTTAGCTCGGCCCGACTATGGCTACACCTTC	CASSLARPDYGYTF	.	TRBJ1-2	.	TRBV7-9
TGTGCCAGCGGTACGGTTCCGGAGACCCAGTACTTC	CASGTVPETQYF	.	TRBJ2-5	.	TRBV6-6